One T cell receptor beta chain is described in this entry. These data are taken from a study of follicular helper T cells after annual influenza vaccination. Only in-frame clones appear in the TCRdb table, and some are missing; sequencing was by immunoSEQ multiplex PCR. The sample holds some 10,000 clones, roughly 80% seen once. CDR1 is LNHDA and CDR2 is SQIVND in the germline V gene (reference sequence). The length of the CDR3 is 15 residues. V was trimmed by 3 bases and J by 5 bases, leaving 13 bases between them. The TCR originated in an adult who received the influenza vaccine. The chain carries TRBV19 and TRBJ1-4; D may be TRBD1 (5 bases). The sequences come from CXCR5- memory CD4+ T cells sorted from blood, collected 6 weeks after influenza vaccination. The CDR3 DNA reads TGTGCCAGTAGTATCCAGGGATCGAGGAATGAAAAACTGTTTTTT. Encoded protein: CASSIQGSRNEKLFF. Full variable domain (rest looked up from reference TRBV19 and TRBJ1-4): DGGITQSPKYLFRKEGQNVTLSCEQNLNHDAMYWYRQDPGQGLRLIYYSQIVNDFQKGDIAEGYSVSREKKESFPLTVTSAQKNPTAFYLCASSIQGSRNEKLFFGSGTQLSVL.